This is a list of T cell receptor beta chains from one sample in a study of blood T cell repertoires in COVID-19. Using immunoSEQ multiplex PCR, the repertoire was profiled, and TCRdb retains in-frame clones only, with some absent. The sample lists around 100,000 clones; about 86% were seen once. Sequenced: peripheral blood. These receptors originate from a human donor in a cohort sampled during active COVID-19. Each CDR3 is given with its conserved first and last residue. The order of the fields is V gene, D gene, CDR3 protein. A D gene is named only where the DNA matches it firmly.

TRBV19 | - | CASRTGGWGYTF
TRBV19 | TRBD2 | CASSIMASGTYNEQFF
TRBV19 | TRBD2 | CASSMREGYNEQFF
TRBV18 | TRBD1 | CASSPSTGANSPLHF
TRBV12-5 | TRBD2 | CASAKLAGEETQYF
TRBV4-2 | - | CASSQVSGGLANQPQHF
TRBV11-2 | - | CASSHLVESGANVLTF
TRBV11-3 | TRBD2 | CASSWTSGTSGDVQFF
TRBV7-2 | TRBD2 | CASSPGGAGADTQYF
TRBV2 | - | CASSSEAEAFF
TRBV25-1 | - | CASRLGLLNTEAFF
TRBV5-1 | TRBD1 | CASSTPAGGEQYF